Sequencing of this T cell receptor beta chain was carried out in a study of early T cells in non-severe SARS-CoV-2 infection. This clonotype was picked up a small number of times. In the library, individual cDNA molecules carried attached unique molecular identifiers. TCRdb analysed the 5' RACE reads with MiXCR anew, one entry per CDR3 protein. The sample has around 100,000 distinct CDR3 sequences; approximately 16% are singletons. The TCR sequence derives from an adult who was a healthcare worker with PCR-confirmed SARS-CoV-2 infection or an uninfected control (not recorded which). What was sequenced was whole blood.

This CDR3 is CASRTGGWDNQPQHF. CDR3 sequence (DNA): TGTGCCAGCAGGACAGGGGGTTGGGACAATCAGCCCCAGCATTTT. The rearrangement joins TRBV28 to TRBJ1-5, with 9 bases fitting TRBD1. Germline lookup yields CDR1 MDHEN and CDR2 SYDVKM. J was trimmed by 3 bases and V by 6 bases; bases with no gene match: 6. This CDR3 is 15 amino acids long.